One and the same sample provided the 19 T cell receptor beta chains below, sequenced in a study of shared clonotypes between healthy human individuals. The protocol was immunoSEQ multiplex PCR, while the TCRdb copy is restricted to in-frame clones and leaves out a portion. The data show over a million clones, about 98.5% seen once. Sequenced material: naive CD4+ T cells sorted from blood. Described subset: CD45RA+ positively selected. All receptors come from a young man in good health.

The chain couples TRBV18 to TRBJ2-2; 8 bases line up with TRBD2. Trimming removed 3 bases from V and 4 bases from J; junction bases left unmatched: 7. Germline CDR1 reads KGHSH; CDR2 reads LQKENI. This CDR3 is 16 amino acids long. This chain's CDR3 is CASSPLSGRTTGELFF. As DNA, the CDR3 is TGTGCCAGCTCACCCCTCAGCGGGAGAACCACCGGGGAGCTGTTTTTT.

The chain couples TRBV18 to TRBJ1-5; 7 bases fit TRBD1. This CDR3 is 14 amino acids long. Germline CDR1 reads KGHSH; CDR2 reads LQKENI. The junction had 7 bases not matched to a gene; V was cut back by 4 bases and J by 7 bases. The CDR3, as DNA: TGTGCCAGCTCACTCGAGACAGGGAACCAGCCCCAGCATTTT. Its translation: CASSLETGNQPQHF.

The chain couples TRBV6-5 to TRBJ2-7; the match to TRBD1 covers 8 bases. The CDR3 totals 13 residues. With 6 bases clipped from V and 3 bases from J, the junction kept 4 bases outside the gene matches. Germline loops: CDR1 MNHEY, CDR2 SVGAGI. In DNA, the CDR3 is TGTGCCAGCAGGGCGGACAGGGACTACGAGCAGTACTTC. Translated, it gives CASRADRDYEQYF.

This chain links TRBV10-3 with TRBJ2-3; 7 bases fit TRBD2. The CDR3 is 13 residues long. The junction had 8 bases not matched to a gene; V was cut back by 8 bases and J by 6 bases. Germline CDR1 and CDR2: ENHRY and SYGVKD. CDR3: CAIQRGRSDTQYF. Written as DNA, the CDR3 is TGTGCCATCCAGCGGGGCAGGTCGGATACGCAGTATTTT.

The chain couples TRBV18 to TRBJ1-4; D is possibly TRBD1 (6 bases). V was trimmed by 5 bases and J by 0 bases, leaving 16 bases between them. Per germline, CDR1 KGHSH and CDR2 LQKENI. The CDR3 extends over 17 amino acids. The CDR3 DNA reads as TGTGCCAGCTCATCAAACAGGGCACGAGCAACTAATGAAAAACTGTTTTTT. Encoded protein: CASSSNRARATNEKLFF.

The chain recombines TRBV27 with TRBJ2-5; 11 bases fit TRBD2. The CDR3 runs 14 residues. The trim removed 9 bases at V and 2 bases at J, leaving 5 bases unmatched. CDR1 and CDR2 (germline): MNHEY, SMNVEV (reference sequence). CDR3 in amino acids: CARGGLAEQETQYF. The CDR3 nucleotides are TGTGCCAGGGGGGGACTAGCGGAACAAGAGACCCAGTACTTC.

The CDR3 DNA reads as TGTGCCAGCAGCTTGGGCCGACCTAACGAGCAGTACTTC. It specifies CASSLGRPNEQYF. V and J are TRBV5-4 and TRBJ2-7; D not certain. The germline CDR1 and CDR2 sequences are SGHNT and YYREEE (reference sequence). The CDR3 runs 13 residues. Trimming cost V 0 bases and J 5 bases, with 9 bases left between them.

V and J are TRBV7-6 and TRBJ2-1; possibly TRBD2 for D (5 bases). Trimming removed 5 bases at V and 10 bases at J, with 15 bases between. Germline values: CDR1 SGHVS, CDR2 FNYEAQ. The CDR3 consists of 13 residues. This chain's CDR3 is CASSLRERGEQFF. The CDR3 DNA reads TGTGCCAGCAGCCTCCGGGAACGGGGAGAGCAGTTCTTC.

This sequence joins TRBV28 and TRBJ2-3, with 15 positions matching TRBD2. V lost 4 bases, J lost 3 bases, and 5 bases stayed unmatched. CDR1 and CDR2 (germline): MDHEN, SYDVKM. This CDR3 has 17 amino acids. The CDR3 bases are TGTGCCAGCAGTTCAGGGACTAGCGGGAGGTGGACAGATACGCAGTATTTT. Its translation: CASSSGTSGRWTDTQYF.

The chain recombines TRBV11-2 with TRBJ2-1; unclear D gene. Trimming took off 2 bases at V and 5 bases at J, with 7 bases between the two ends. The germline V gene encodes CDR1 SGHAT and CDR2 FQNNGV. The CDR3 covers 13 residues. The CDR3 DNA reads as TGTGCCAGCAGCTTATCAACTAACAATGAGCAGTTCTTC. Protein sequence: CASSLSTNNEQFF.

The chain recombines TRBV28 with TRBJ1-5; D remains ambiguous. The V gene's germline CDR1 is MDHEN and CDR2 SYDVKM. CDR3 length: 14 residues. Trimming took 2 bases from V and 6 from J, leaving 11 bases between them. DNA of the CDR3: TGTGCCAGCAGTTTAATCAGCGTAGGTCAGCCCCAGCATTTT. This gives the protein CASSLISVGQPQHF. The full variable domain, rest sourced from reference TRBV28 and TRBJ1-5, is DVKVTQSSRYLVKRTGEKVFLECVQDMDHENMFWYRQDPGLGLRLIYFSYDVKMKEKGDIPEGYSVSREKKERFSLILESASTNQTSMYLCASSLISVGQPQHFGDGTRLSIL.

The count of this clone is one. Other DNA sequences from this sample encode an identical CDR3 as well. V is TRBV30 and J is TRBJ2-7; D unresolved. CDR1 GTSNPN and CDR2 SVGIG come from the germline V gene (reference sequence). Trimming pared 2 bases from V and 1 base from J, leaving 6 bases between. This CDR3 is built from 12 residues. CDR3 DNA sequence: TGTGCCTGGAGTCGAAGTTCCTACGAGCAGTACTTC. This codes for CAWSRSSYEQYF.

Regarding this clone: This sample includes further DNA sequences coding for the same CDR3. The gene calls are TRBV18 and TRBJ2-7, with 10 bases aligning to TRBD2. The CDR3 covers 15 residues. V shed 0 bases and J 4 bases; nucleotides not matched to a gene: 3. Germline V gene sequence: CDR1 KGHSH, CDR2 LQKENI. The CDR3 coding sequence is TGTGCCAGCTCACCACCGACTAGCGGGTCATACGAGCAGTACTTC. It translates to CASSPPTSGSYEQYF.

The J gene is TRBJ2-2, the V gene TRBV6-4; D unresolved. V lost 5 bases and J 1 base, leaving 11 bases between the germline ends. The germline gives CDR1 MRHNA, CDR2 SNTAGT. This CDR3 has 15 amino acids. The CDR3 DNA reads TGTGCCAGCAGTATAGAACTGGGGAACACCGGGGAGCTGTTTTTT. This translates into CASSIELGNTGELFF.

The chain recombines TRBV29-1 with TRBJ2-1; D is ambiguous. The CDR3 totals 15 residues. V was shortened by 4 bases and J by 2 bases, with 15 bases between the two germline ends. The germline V gene encodes CDR1 SQVTM and CDR2 ANQGSEA. The CDR3 here is CSVVVGSYPYNEQFF. The CDR3 region has the DNA TGCAGCGTTGTGGTAGGGTCCTACCCCTACAATGAGCAGTTCTTC.

For the CDR3, the DNA is TGTGCCACCAGCAGGACCGGGACAGATCAAGAGACCCAGTACTTC. Residues: CATSRTGTDQETQYF. The chain joins TRBV15 to TRBJ2-5, with 7 bases aligning to TRBD1. Unmatched junction bases numbered 6, after V lost 3 bases and J lost 2 bases. The length of the CDR3 is 15 residues. The germline gives CDR1 LNHNV, CDR2 YYDKDF (reference sequence).

The chain has TRBV7-6 and TRBJ2-2; tentative D call: TRBD2 (5 bases). CDR3 length: 15 residues. V lost 5 bases, J lost 0 bases, and 10 bases lay in between. Looked up from germline, CDR1 is SGHVS and CDR2 is FNYEAQ. CDR3 DNA: TGTGCCAGCAGCGTATCGGGGTCGAACACCGGGGAGCTGTTTTTT. It codes for CASSVSGSNTGELFF.

This clone came up once. The rearrangement joins TRBV5-4 to TRBJ2-1, with D possibly being TRBD1 (7 bases). The CDR3 is 14 residues long. V lost 4 bases and J lost 8, with 16 bases in between. The germline V gene encodes CDR1 SGHNT and CDR2 YYREEE (reference sequence). CDR3 sequence: CASSAEQGRHEQFF. CDR3 bases: TGTGCCAGCAGCGCCGAACAGGGGAGGCATGAGCAGTTCTTC. The full variable domain, rest sourced from reference TRBV5-4 and TRBJ2-1, is ETGVTQSPTHLIKTRGQQVTLRCSSQSGHNTVSWYQQALGQGPQFIFQYYREEENGRGNFPPRFSGLQFPNYSSELNVNALELDDSALYLCASSAEQGRHEQFFGPGTRLTVL.

The rearrangement links TRBV18 to TRBJ2-1; 9 bases are shared with TRBD1. The CDR3 is 13 residues long. Per germline, CDR1 KGHSH and CDR2 LQKENI. Trimming removed 6 bases from V and 6 bases from J; junction bases left unmatched: 3. The CDR3 protein is CASSQDRGNEQFF. The CDR3, as DNA: TGTGCCAGCTCCCAGGACAGGGGCAATGAGCAGTTCTTC.